This TCR beta chain stems from a study of cytomegalovirus exposure and HLA in healthy donors. Study-level information: In an early release, HLA-typed donors contributed some 80 million unique TCR sequences.

For this clone: Antigen: not known.

The primer mix had 60 Vbeta and 13 Jbeta primers. TCRdb keeps only in-frame clones here, not all; method: immunoSEQ multiplex PCR. The repertoire has 100,000 to 150,000 clones, approximately 17% of them found once; the top ten carry 2.9%. Study-level findings and limits: In a later analysis, DRB1 alleles had the most associated TCRs; HLA-C alleles the fewest.

Germline V CDR1 and CDR2: SGHVS, FQNEAQ. The V segment lost 5 bases and the J segment 1 base; nucleotides outside the gene matches: 5. The CDR3 consists of 14 residues. Input material: PBMCs. This TCR came from a female donor in good health and CMV-seropositive. The chain recombines TRBV7-8 with TRBJ2-7, with 7 bases identical to TRBD1. The CDR3 DNA reads TGTGCCAGCAGCGAGACGACAGGGTCCTACGAGCAGTACTTC. Protein: CASSETTGSYEQYF.